The next 9 T cell receptor beta chains were all read from a single sample in a study of OX40 agonist ivuxolimab in advanced cancers. Sequencing was performed with immunoSEQ multiplex PCR; in TCRdb, only in-frame clones are kept and a portion is missing. The sample records almost 70,000 clones, approximately 80% being singletons. The specimen comprised CD4+ or CD8+ T cells sorted from blood, sampled in a trial of the OX40 agonist ivuxolimab. These TCRs come from an adult with an advanced solid tumor such as melanoma, head and neck, liver or kidney cancer.

This clone was seen only a few times. The rearrangement links TRBV29-1 to TRBJ1-2; 7 bases match TRBD1. Trimming cost V 6 bases and J 1 base; bases outside gene matches: 8. Germline lookup yields CDR1 SQVTM and CDR2 ANQGSEA. This CDR3 is 14 amino acids long. The CDR3 region is CSVDQGGVNYGYTF. In DNA, the CDR3 is TGCAGCGTCGACCAGGGGGGAGTTAACTATGGCTACACCTTC. The entire variable domain, with the rest obtained from reference TRBV29-1 and TRBJ1-2, is as follows: SAVISQKPSRDICQRGTSLTIQCQVDSQVTMMFWYRQQPGQSLTLIATANQGSEATYESGFVIDKFPISRPNLTFSTLTVSNMSPEDSSIYLCSVDQGGVNYGYTFGSGTRLTVV.

The CDR3 nucleotides read TGTGCCAGCAGCTCAGGACAGTCAATTCTCTACGAGCAGTACTTC. Amino acid sequence: CASSSGQSILYEQYF. This chain links TRBV2 with TRBJ2-7; tentatively, D is TRBD1 (6 bases). Trimming stripped 6 bases from V and 3 bases from J, with 18 bases between. The CDR3 is made up of 15 amino acids. CDR1 and CDR2 from the germline V gene are SNHLY and FYNNEI. Full variable domain (outside the CDR3, taken from reference TRBV2 and TRBJ2-7): EPEVTQTPSHQVTQMGQEVILRCVPISNHLYFYWYRQILGQKVEFLVSFYNNEISEKSEIFDDQFSVERPDGSNFTLKIRSTKLEDSAMYFCASSSGQSILYEQYFGPGTRLTVT.

V gene TRBV5-1 combines with J gene TRBJ2-7, with D uncertain. CDR3 length: 16 residues. Trimming took 4 bases from V and 3 from J, leaving 20 bases between them. Looked up from germline, CDR1 is SGHRS and CDR2 is YFSETQ. CDR3 bases: TGCGCCAGCAGCATTGGCCCGATAGACAACTTCTACGAGCAGTACTTC. Amino acids: CASSIGPIDNFYEQYF.

The sample holds a few counts of this clone. The chain is built from TRBV7-8 and TRBJ2-1; 7 positions match TRBD1. Germline CDR1 SGHVS, CDR2 FQNEAQ. CDR3 length: 16 amino acids. Unmatched junction bases numbered 12, after V lost 1 base and J lost 9 bases. CDR3 residues: CASSLGRRGRFGEQFF. The CDR3, as DNA: TGTGCCAGCAGCTTAGGCAGAAGGGGGCGGTTCGGTGAGCAGTTCTTC. Combining the CDR3 with reference TRBV7-8 and TRBJ2-1 gives the whole variable domain GAGVSQSPRYKVAKRGQDVALRCDPISGHVSLFWYQQALGQGPEFLTYFQNEAQLDKSGLPSDRFFAERPEGSVSTLKIQRTQQEDSAVYLCASSLGRRGRFGEQFFGPGTRLTVL.

The chain combines TRBV7-2 with TRBJ2-2, with D tentatively TRBD2 (5 bases). V lost 1 base, J lost 1 base, and 16 bases lay in between. CDR1 is SGHTA and CDR2 is FQGNSA in the germline V gene. This CDR3 is built from 18 residues. The CDR3: CASSLVNPFRGNTGELFF. CDR3 coding DNA: TGTGCCAGCAGCTTAGTTAACCCTTTTCGGGGGAACACCGGGGAGCTGTTTTTT. The complete variable domain, with remaining parts taken from reference TRBV7-2 and TRBJ2-2, reads GAGVSQSPSNKVTEKGKDVELRCDPISGHTALYWYRQSLGQGLEFLIYFQGNSAPDKSGLPSDRFSAERTGGSVSTLTIQRTQQEDSAVYLCASSLVNPFRGNTGELFFGEGSRLTVL.

The rearrangement links TRBV15 to TRBJ2-5; D possibly uses TRBD1 or TRBD2 (5 bases each). CDR1 LNHNV and CDR2 YYDKDF come from the germline V gene (reference sequence). CDR3 length: 15 amino acids. Trimming left V 0 bases short and J 1 base short, with 9 bases between. The CDR3, as DNA: TGTGCCACCAGCAGAGATACGGGGCTCCAAGAGACCCAGTACTTC. It translates to CATSRDTGLQETQYF. Combining the CDR3 with reference TRBV15 and TRBJ2-5 gives the whole variable domain DAMVIQNPRYQVTQFGKPVTLSCSQTLNHNVMYWYQQKSSQAPKLLFHYYDKDFNNEADTPDNFQSRRPNTSFCFLDIRSPGLGDTAMYLCATSRDTGLQETQYFGPGTRLLVL.

J is TRBJ2-5 and V is TRBV25-1; D is unresolved. The length of the CDR3 is 14 residues. The ends were cut back, 8 bases at V and 5 bases at J, with 18 bases in the middle. CDR1 MGHDK and CDR2 SYGVNS come from the germline V gene. CDR3 region: CASLPAGSVETQYF. The CDR3 DNA follows: TGTGCCAGCCTCCCCGCAGGTTCCGTGGAGACCCAGTACTTC.

V and J are TRBV19 and TRBJ1-2; TRBD1 might be the D (5 bases). The CDR3 runs to 14 residues. Germline CDR1 reads LNHDA; CDR2 reads SQIVND (reference sequence). V was pared by 7 bases and J by 0 bases, with 12 bases between. The CDR3 loop reads CASKETASNYGYTF. CDR3 in DNA: TGTGCCAGTAAGGAGACAGCTTCTAACTATGGCTACACCTTC.

This chain links TRBV4-1 with TRBJ2-3; 9 bases map to TRBD2. J lost 5 bases, V lost 4 bases, and 10 bases had no gene match. CDR3 length equals 16 residues. Germline V CDR1 and CDR2: MGHRA, YSYEKL. The CDR3 reads CASSLGSGGLLDTQYF. The CDR3 bases are TGCGCCAGCAGCCTAGGTAGCGGGGGTCTTTTAGATACGCAGTATTTT.